A selection of T cell receptor beta chains follows, all from one sample in a study of response to subunit inactivated influenza vaccine. TCRdb re-derived calls from the RT-PCR reads in MiXCR, one entry per CDR3 protein. The sample carries hundreds of thousands of distinct CDR3 sequences, more than 15% recorded once. Here the sequenced sample was PBMCs from blood, taken approximately 13 days after vaccination. The receptors come from a man aged 45-60 years who received an inactivated influenza vaccine. Each CDR3 is given with its conserved first and last residue. D genes are given only for firm matches.

j_call v_call d_call cdr3_aa
TRBJ1-1 TRBV6-1 NA CANTDGYTEAFF
TRBJ2-1 TRBV11-3 NA CASSLGGSNNEQFF
TRBJ1-1 TRBV18 TRBD1 CASSPGKGAITEAFF
TRBJ2-5 TRBV10-3 NA CAISETLAETQYF
TRBJ1-3 TRBV7-8 TRBD1 CASSLIQGGAGNTIYF
TRBJ1-5 TRBV18 NA CASSRDFVSNQPQHF
TRBJ1-2 TRBV5-1 TRBD1 CASRSPGTGTFGYTF
TRBJ2-1 TRBV5-1 NA CASWEGNEQFF
TRBJ1-1 TRBV20-1 TRBD1 CSAGQRDTEAFF
TRBJ1-5 TRBV15 NA CATSDRGEQPQHF
TRBJ1-6 TRBV5-1 TRBD1 CARSLTGTENSPLHF
TRBJ2-7 TRBV20-1 NA CSATRRSSYEQYF
TRBJ2-3 TRBV20-1 TRBD2 CSAPGLAGGVATQYF
TRBJ1-5 TRBV6-2/TRBV6-3 NA CASSYLPGQRQPQHF
TRBJ2-7 TRBV28 NA CASSLLVRVFSQYEQYF
TRBJ1-6 TRBV5-6 NA CASSLLTSPLHF